This TCR beta chain is from a study of T cells in localized non-small cell lung cancer. With respect to this clone: What it binds is not known.

Germline loops: CDR1 MNHEY, CDR2 SVGAGI. The V end lost 4 bases, the J end lost 6 bases, and 13 bases lay between the germline ends. This CDR3 is 14 amino acids long. Study-level findings and limits: Uninvolved adjacent lung showed peak T cell clonality, exceeding tumor. Within adjacent lung there appeared a median roughly 60 of the top 100 tumor clones. Heterogeneity remains possible, as sequencing covered one tumor region only. Longer overall survival was seen with higher T cell density measured in blood.

Some clones are missing from TCRdb's copy, which holds only in-frame ones; the method was immunoSEQ multiplex PCR. This table has nearly 25,000 clones, around 85% appearing once. The chain joins TRBV6-5 to TRBJ2-4; D gene ambiguous. This sample comprised peripheral blood, obtained before any cancer treatment. The sequence was collected from a male donor aged 60 or older with stage II squamous cell lung carcinoma. In nucleotides, the CDR3 is TGTGCCAGCAGTTCCGTGTTAGCTGGAAACATTCAGTACTTC. It codes for CASSSVLAGNIQYF.